This T cell receptor beta chain was sequenced for a study of PD-L1 blockade in urothelial cancer. The method was immunoSEQ multiplex PCR; TCRdb's version includes in-frame clones alone and lacks a portion of them. The data contain around 120,000 clones, 70% to 85% of them seen just once; the ten biggest clones take up about 2.3%. Germline loops: CDR1 SGDLS, CDR2 YYNGEE. J lost 6 bases, V lost 4 bases, and 6 bases had no gene match. This CDR3 has 13 amino acids. This specimen was PBMCs, taken around atezolizumab (anti-PD-L1) treatment. This receptor was obtained from a man in his fifties or sixties with urothelial cancer. The rearrangement joins TRBV9 to TRBJ1-2; TRBD1 matches 7 bases. CDR3 region: CASSRGGGDGYTF. Here the CDR3 DNA reads TGTGCCAGCAGCAGAGGAGGGGGCGATGGCTACACCTTC.